The 21 T cell receptor beta chains presented below share a single source sample, sequenced in a study of neurological immune-mediated disorders. From the 5' RACE reads, TCRdb called clonotypes with MiXCR, one entry per CDR3 protein. This table holds about 62,000 distinct CDR3 sequences, 4.5% to 5.5% found once. Sequenced input: PBMCs. The origin of the receptors is a woman between 50 and 59 years old with multiple sclerosis.

This clonotype was counted at least ten times. The V call is TRBV5-1, the J call TRBJ1-1; D gene unclear. V gave up 5 bases and J gave up 1 base, with 9 bases separating them. The CDR3 runs 13 residues. Germline CDR1 is SGHRS and CDR2 is YFSETQ. In DNA, the CDR3 is TGCGCCAGCAGGATCGGGGAGAACACTGAAGCTTTCTTT. Translated: CASRIGENTEAFF.

This clonotype appeared many times. The chain links TRBV7-2 to TRBJ2-2; 11 nucleotides align to TRBD1. The CDR3 length is 16 residues. Germline V gene sequence: CDR1 SGHTA, CDR2 FQGNSA. The V gene end was trimmed by 6 bases and the J gene end by 6 bases; junction bases not matched to a gene: 9. The CDR3 here is CASSFRTGGVSGELFF. CDR3 coding DNA: TGTGCCAGCAGTTTCCGGACAGGGGGCGTATCCGGGGAGCTGTTTTTT.

This clonotype was detected only a few times. The junction and the germline gene differ at one end; a read error may be behind it. The chain links TRBV9 to TRBJ1-6, with D perhaps matching TRBD1 (5 bases). Looked up from germline, CDR1 is SGDLS and CDR2 is YYNGEE. This CDR3 has 14 residues. The chain's CDR3 is CASNKEGMNSPLNF. The DNA for the CDR3 is TGTGCCAGCAACAAGGAGGGGATGAATTCACCCCTCAACTTT. The full variable domain, rest sourced from reference TRBV9 and TRBJ1-6, is DSGVTQTPKHLITATGQRVTLRCSPRSGDLSVYWYQQSLDQGLQFLIQYYNGEERAKGNILERFSAQQFPDLHSELNLSSLELGDSALYFCASNKEGMNSPLNFGNGTRLTVT.

This clonotype came up many times. This chain links TRBV7-8 with TRBJ2-2; possibly TRBD1 for D (7 bases). This CDR3 has 16 residues. The V gene's germline CDR1 is SGHVS and CDR2 FQNEAQ. Trimming pared 3 bases from V and 2 bases from J, leaving 13 bases between. CDR3 DNA sequence: TGTGCCAGCAGCTTGCGGGACAGATATAACACCGGGGAGCTGTTTTTT. It specifies CASSLRDRYNTGELFF.

A note on this clonotype: One base away lies a much larger clone, so this may be a sequencing read error. The chain employs TRBV5-1 and TRBJ2-6, with TRBD1 matching 8 bases. V was pared by 8 bases and J by 2 bases, with 6 bases of the junction left unmatched. The CDR3 is made up of 15 amino acids. Germline CDR1 is SGHRS and CDR2 is YFSETQ. CDR3: CASLTGVTGANVLTF. The DNA of the CDR3 is TGCGCCAGTTTGACAGGGGTCACTGGGGCCAACGTCCTGACTTTC.

This clonotype has ten or more counts. V usage is TRBV28 and J usage is TRBJ1-5; a possible D gene is TRBD1 (5 bases). CDR1 MDHEN and CDR2 SYDVKM come from the germline V gene. V lost 5 bases, J lost 1 base, and 9 bases lay in between. The CDR3 sequence is 14 residues long. The CDR3 spells CASSPQGSNQPQHF. In DNA form, the CDR3 reads TGTGCCAGCAGTCCCCAGGGCAGCAATCAGCCCCAGCATTTT.

This rearrangement joins TRBV5-1 to TRBJ1-1, with D tentatively TRBD1 (5 bases). Trimming removed 4 bases at V and 1 base at J, with 14 bases between. The CDR3 is 15 residues long. In germline, CDR1 is SGHRS, CDR2 YFSETQ. The CDR3 DNA is TGCGCCAGCAGCGACAGCCTCGGCAGGAACACTGAAGCTTTCTTT. Its protein is CASSDSLGRNTEAFF.

This clonotype was seen ten or more times. The gene calls are TRBV7-2 and TRBJ2-7; possibly TRBD1 or TRBD2 for D (5 bases each). The ends were cut back, 0 bases at V and 0 bases at J, with 6 bases in the middle. The length of the CDR3 is 14 residues. Germline V lookup: CDR1 SGHTA, CDR2 FQGNSA. DNA for the CDR3: TGTGCCAGCAGCTTAGCGGGGGTCTCCTACGAGCAGTACTTC. This translates into CASSLAGVSYEQYF.

This clonotype was detected many times. The chain uses TRBV5-1 and TRBJ2-2; a possible D gene is TRBD1 (6 bases). Trimming shortened V by 7 bases and J by 4 bases, and 14 bases separated the two germline ends. This CDR3 has 14 amino acids. Germline V gene sequence: CDR1 SGHRS, CDR2 YFSETQ. The CDR3: CASENRDLTGELFF. The CDR3 region has the DNA TGCGCCAGCGAGAACAGGGACCTCACCGGGGAGCTGTTTTTT.

The sample holds many counts of this clonotype. The chain employs TRBV5-1 and TRBJ2-5; D remains ambiguous. Germline lookup yields CDR1 SGHRS and CDR2 YFSETQ. The germline V and J ends were trimmed by 3 bases and 3 bases, with 15 bases remaining between them. CDR3 size: 15 residues. The DNA of the CDR3 is TGCGCCAGCAGCTCCCTCCCCTCGTCAGAAGAGACCCAGTACTTC. This translates into CASSSLPSSEETQYF. Full variable domain (outside the CDR3, taken from reference TRBV5-1 and TRBJ2-5): KAGVTQTPRYLIKTRGQQVTLSCSPISGHRSVSWYQQTPGQGLQFLFEYFSETQRNKGNFPGRFSGRQFSNSRSEMNVSTLELGDSALYLCASSSLPSSEETQYFGPGTRLLVL.

For this clonotype: One end of the junction fails to match germline, which may point to a read error. This chain uses TRBV3-1 with TRBJ1-6; 7 positions match TRBD1. The CDR3 runs 15 residues. CDR1 and CDR2 (germline): LGHDT, YNNKEL (reference sequence). The DNA for the CDR3 is TGTGCCAGCAGCCAAGAAACAGGGGCTAATTCACCCCTCAACTTT. Amino acid sequence: CASSQETGANSPLNF. The entire variable domain, with the rest obtained from reference TRBV3-1 and TRBJ1-6, is as follows: DTAVSQTPKYLVTQMGNDKSIKCEQNLGHDTMYWYKQDSKKFLKIMFSYNNKELIINETVPNRFSPKSPDKAHLNLHINSLELGDSAVYFCASSQETGANSPLNFGNGTRLTVT.

This clonotype was recorded many times. The V and J genes are TRBV20-1 and TRBJ2-5; 7 positions match TRBD1. CDR3 length: 11 residues. The J segment lost 11 bases and the V segment lost 6 bases, leaving 9 bases of the junction unmatched. Germline CDR1 DFQATT, CDR2 SNEGSKA (reference sequence). The CDR3 here is CSAGLRGRQYF. CDR3 nucleotide sequence: TGCAGTGCCGGGTTAAGGGGGCGTCAGTACTTC.

At least ten counts were recorded for this clonotype. Compared with germline, one end of the junction differs, possibly owing to a read error. CDR3 DNA sequence: TGTGCTAGCAGCGTCAGACTAGCGGGGGGCCCCGAATATCAAGAGACCCAGTACTTC. Residues: CASSVRLAGGPEYQETQYF. The chain joins TRBV7-7 to TRBJ2-5; TRBD2 aligns across 13 bases. This CDR3 has 19 residues. CDR1 and CDR2 (germline): SSHAT, FNYEAQ (reference sequence).

This clonotype was detected ten times or more. The chain employs TRBV5-6 and TRBJ1-6; 8 nucleotides line up with TRBD1. Germline V gene data show CDR1 as SGHDT and CDR2 as YYEEEE. The CDR3 covers 14 residues. V lost 4 bases to trimming and J lost 7 bases; unmatched junction nucleotides: 4. CDR3 nucleotides: TGTGCCAGCAGCCGTCACAGGGGGAATTCACCCCTCCACTTT. Its protein product is CASSRHRGNSPLHF.

This clonotype came up many times. The chain is built from TRBV28 and TRBJ1-1; perhaps TRBD1 as D (5 bases). Trimming left V 4 bases short and J 0 bases short, with 15 bases between. Germline V gene data show CDR1 as MDHEN and CDR2 as SYDVKM. The CDR3 is 16 residues long. Written as DNA, the CDR3 is TGTGCCAGCAGTTCCGAGACAGCCGAAGTGAACACTGAAGCTTTCTTT. Translation gives CASSSETAEVNTEAFF.

This clonotype was seen at least ten times. This chain joins TRBV5-1 and TRBJ2-3; D might be TRBD2 (5 bases). The ends were cut back, 0 bases at V and 3 bases at J, with 8 bases in the middle. In germline, CDR1 is SGHRS, CDR2 YFSETQ. The CDR3 runs 14 residues. The DNA of the CDR3 is TGCGCCAGCAGCTTGGGACTAAAAACAGATACGCAGTATTTT. It translates to CASSLGLKTDTQYF. The full variable domain, with the rest looked up from reference TRBV5-1 and TRBJ2-3, is KAGVTQTPRYLIKTRGQQVTLSCSPISGHRSVSWYQQTPGQGLQFLFEYFSETQRNKGNFPGRFSGRQFSNSRSEMNVSTLELGDSALYLCASSLGLKTDTQYFGPGTRLTVL.

This clonotype has a count of ten or more. The rearrangement uses TRBV7-2 and TRBJ2-1; the D gene is possibly TRBD2 (5 bases). The CDR3 runs 12 residues. Germline CDR1 reads SGHTA; CDR2 reads FQGNSA. V was pared by 4 bases and J by 12 bases, with 13 bases between. CDR3: CASSSNWERQFF. DNA of the CDR3: TGTGCCAGCAGCTCCAACTGGGAGCGGCAGTTCTTC.

In this sample, this clonotype turned up many times. This chain joins TRBV7-2 and TRBJ2-1; 7 bases agree with TRBD2. The V gene's germline CDR1 is SGHTA and CDR2 FQGNSA. There are 15 residues in the CDR3. J lost 2 bases, V lost 7 bases, and 8 bases had no gene match. CDR3 sequence (DNA): TGTGCCAGCATCCAGTCGGCGGGGGCCTACAATGAGCAGTTCTTC. It yields the protein CASIQSAGAYNEQFF.

In regard to this clonotype: The junction shows a germline mismatch at one end, possibly a read error. The rearrangement uses TRBV5-6 and TRBJ1-6; a weak D match, TRBD1 (5 bases). This CDR3 is 15 amino acids long. CDR1 and CDR2 (germline): SGHDT, YYEEEE. CDR3 DNA sequence: TGTGCCAGCAGCTTGGTCTCCAGGGAGAATTCACCCCTCAACTTT. Its protein is CASSLVSRENSPLNF.

This clonotype was seen repeatedly, ten times or more. The chain couples TRBV7-8 to TRBJ2-1; 7 nucleotides align to TRBD2. V lost 5 bases and J lost 3; bases outside the gene matches: 13. This CDR3 has 17 residues. The germline CDR1 and CDR2 sequences are SGHVS and FQNEAQ. CDR3 loop: CASSQGYAGAYYNEQFF. The CDR3 bases are TGTGCCAGCAGCCAGGGCTATGCGGGAGCCTACTACAATGAGCAGTTCTTC.

This clonotype was seen a handful of times. A much larger clone differs by one base, so this may be a read error. The chain couples TRBV3-1 to TRBJ1-1; no firm D call. Germline V CDR1 and CDR2: LGHDT, YNNKEL (reference sequence). The CDR3 is 13 amino acids. The germline V and J ends were trimmed by 3 bases and 5 bases, with 10 bases remaining between them. The CDR3 loop is CASSHGKKTEAFF. The CDR3 region has the DNA TGTGCCAGCAGCCATGGAAAGAAGACTGAAGCTTTCTTT.